Below, 29 T cell receptor beta chains from the same sample are listed, as sequenced in a study of OX40 agonist ivuxolimab in advanced cancers. Profiling relied on immunoSEQ multiplex PCR, and the TCRdb table lists in-frame clones only, not all of them. The sample contains 70,000 to 95,000 clones, roughly 90% of which appear only once. The sequences come from CD4+ or CD8+ T cells sorted from blood, collected in a trial of the OX40 agonist ivuxolimab. These receptors were obtained from an adult with an advanced solid tumor such as melanoma, head and neck, liver or kidney cancer.

The V gene is TRBV5-1, the J gene TRBJ2-3; 9 nucleotides match TRBD2. The germline gives CDR1 SGHRS, CDR2 YFSETQ. This CDR3 spans 19 amino acids. V lost 2 bases and J lost 2; bases outside the gene matches: 15. In DNA, the CDR3 is TGCGCCAGCAGCTTTCCCGTTCCGGGACTAGCCCTGTACACAGATACGCAGTATTTT. It encodes CASSFPVPGLALYTDTQYF.

This CDR3 reads CASSPQGLTGGEQYF. The CDR3 DNA reads TGTGCCAGCAGCCCCCAGGGACTCACTGGGGGTGAGCAGTACTTC. This rearrangement joins TRBV9 to TRBJ2-7, with D maybe TRBD2 (6 bases). This CDR3 spans 15 amino acids. Trimming left V 4 bases short and J 7 bases short, with 21 bases between. Germline CDR1 reads SGDLS; CDR2 reads YYNGEE.

This chain joins TRBV7-9 and TRBJ1-1; D call uncertain. The germline V gene has CDR1 SEHNR and CDR2 FQNEAQ (reference sequence). The length of the CDR3 is 12 residues. In DNA form, the CDR3 reads TGTCTCGCGGGGTCAATGAACACTGAAGCTTTCTTT. Translated: CLAGSMNTEAFF.

The rearrangement links TRBV6-5 to TRBJ2-1, with 8 bases identical to TRBD2. V shed 2 bases and J 6 bases; nucleotides not matched to a gene: 9. This CDR3 comprises 16 residues. Germline V gene sequence: CDR1 MNHEY, CDR2 SVGAGI. CDR3 bases: TGTGCCAGCAGTTACAATGCGGGGGGCGGCTCCAATGAGCAGTTCTTC. This gives the protein CASSYNAGGGSNEQFF.

This rearrangement joins TRBV30 to TRBJ2-6; D is perhaps TRBD2 (6 bases). The CDR3 extends over 16 amino acids. V lost 5 bases and J lost 2, with 16 bases in between. Germline V lookup: CDR1 GTSNPN, CDR2 SVGIG (reference sequence). CDR3 coding DNA: TGTGCCTGGCGACTTACCGGGGGAACTGGGGCCAACGTCCTGACTTTC. Residues: CAWRLTGGTGANVLTF.

This sequence joins TRBV10-3 and TRBJ2-2, with a possible D match to TRBD1 (6 bases). CDR1 and CDR2 (germline): ENHRY, SYGVKD. V lost 3 bases, J lost 5 bases, and 13 bases lay in between. There are 15 residues in the CDR3. The CDR3 bases are TGTGCCATCAGTGACGGACAGCCGGTAACCGGGGAGCTGTTTTTT. It encodes CAISDGQPVTGELFF.

The rearrangement joins TRBV27 to TRBJ2-5, with 12 bases that match TRBD2. This CDR3 spans 16 amino acids. Per germline, CDR1 MNHEY and CDR2 SMNVEV (reference sequence). V lost 4 bases to trimming and J lost 5 bases; unmatched junction nucleotides: 8. The CDR3 sequence: CASSSQTSGRRETQYF. The CDR3 region has the DNA TGTGCCAGCAGTTCCCAGACTAGCGGGAGAAGGGAGACCCAGTACTTC.

This clone was seen once. This chain joins TRBV7-2 and TRBJ1-3, with 8 bases aligning to TRBD1. The CDR3 extends over 14 amino acids. The germline gives CDR1 SGHTA, CDR2 FQGNSA. With 5 bases clipped from V and 4 bases from J, the junction kept 4 bases outside the gene matches. CDR3 sequence reads: CASSLRTGGNTIYF. For the CDR3, the DNA is TGTGCCAGCAGCCTCAGGACAGGGGGAAACACCATATATTTT.

There are a few counts of this clone. The J gene is TRBJ2-5, the V gene TRBV4-3; tentatively, D is TRBD2 (6 bases). The CDR3 loop spans 16 amino acids. V lost 6 bases and J lost 1, with 18 bases in between. Germline assignment: CDR1 LGHNA and CDR2 YSLEER. The CDR3 DNA reads TGCGCCAGCAGTGGGAATTGGGGGGAGAGCCAAGAGACCCAGTACTTC. Protein product: CASSGNWGESQETQYF.

The genes are TRBV20-1 and TRBJ1-2; D is ambiguous. The CDR3 covers 11 residues. The V gene's germline CDR1 is DFQATT and CDR2 SNEGSKA (reference sequence). Written as DNA, the CDR3 is TGCAGCTCCACCGGGATCTATGGCTACACCTTC. Residues: CSSTGIYGYTF.

The chain carries TRBV5-1 and TRBJ2-5; D is possibly TRBD2 (5 bases). CDR3 length: 14 amino acids. V was clipped by 2 bases and J by 5 bases, with 13 bases between them. Germline V gives CDR1 SGHRS, CDR2 YFSETQ. This chain's CDR3 is CASSLGFGSETQYF. The CDR3 DNA reads TGCGCCAGCAGCTTAGGGTTTGGGAGCGAGACCCAGTACTTC.

In regard to this clone: Other nucleotide sequences from this sample produce the same CDR3. The chain joins TRBV20-1 to TRBJ2-1; D unclear. Per the germline V gene, CDR1 is DFQATT and CDR2 is SNEGSKA (reference sequence). The CDR3 totals 10 residues. V shed 5 bases and J shed 7 bases, with 6 bases lying between them. As DNA, the CDR3 is TGCAGTGCTTCGCGGAATGAGCAGTTCTTC. Its protein is CSASRNEQFF.

The chain uses TRBV15 and TRBJ2-5; D tentatively fits TRBD1 or TRBD2 (5 bases each). Gene TRBJ2-7 matches the end of the DNA better, so the J call may be wrong. CDR1 is LNHNV, CDR2 YYDKDF, per germline (reference sequence). This CDR3 contains 14 residues. The chain's CDR3 is CATSRQGVGYEQYF. The CDR3 bases are TGTGCCACCAGCAGACAGGGAGTGGGCTACGAGCAGTACTTC.

The V and J genes are TRBV9 and TRBJ1-1; the match to TRBD1 covers 9 bases. Per germline, CDR1 SGDLS and CDR2 YYNGEE. The CDR3 loop spans 15 amino acids. V gave up 3 bases and J gave up 4 bases; unmatched junction bases: 7. The DNA for the CDR3 is TGTGCCAGCAGCGAAATGACAGGGGGGGTCACTGAAGCTTTCTTT. Translated: CASSEMTGGVTEAFF.

This clone has only a few counts. V usage is TRBV10-3 and J usage is TRBJ1-2, with D possibly being TRBD1 (6 bases). Germline assignment: CDR1 ENHRY and CDR2 SYGVKD. Trimming removed 2 bases from V and 4 bases from J, with 8 bases in between. CDR3 length equals 13 residues. CDR3 in amino acids: CAISEGQLYGYTF. The CDR3 nucleotides are TGTGCCATCAGTGAGGGACAGCTCTATGGCTACACCTTC.

This chain connects TRBV6-4 to TRBJ2-1; no clear D gene. Per germline, CDR1 MRHNA and CDR2 SNTAGT. V dropped 3 bases and J dropped 0 bases, with 3 bases sitting between them. CDR3 length: 13 amino acids. CDR3 residues: CASSESSYNEQFF. In nucleotides, the CDR3 is TGTGCCAGCAGTGAGAGCTCCTACAATGAGCAGTTCTTC.

This clone has just one count. This chain connects TRBV6-5 to TRBJ2-3, with TRBD1 matching over 9 bases. CDR3 length: 15 residues. V trimming: 5 bases; J trimming: 5 bases; junction bases outside the gene matches: 8. CDR1 MNHEY and CDR2 SVGAGI come from the germline V gene. Here the CDR3 reads CASSPRDRVKDTQYF. CDR3 DNA: TGTGCCAGCAGTCCCCGGGACAGGGTGAAAGATACGCAGTATTTT.

The chain's CDR3 is CASSLQGAREQYF. The CDR3 DNA reads TGTGCCAGCAGCTTACAGGGGGCGCGAGAGCAGTACTTC. This chain uses TRBV7-2 with TRBJ2-7; TRBD1 aligns across 8 bases. The J segment lost 7 bases and the V segment lost 2 bases, leaving 4 bases of the junction unmatched. Germline V gene data show CDR1 as SGHTA and CDR2 as FQGNSA. This CDR3 is 13 amino acids long.

The rearrangement uses TRBV5-1 and TRBJ2-1; perhaps D is TRBD1 or TRBD2 (5 bases each). The CDR3 runs to 16 residues. V gave up 4 bases and J gave up 3 bases, with 17 bases separating them. Germline V gives CDR1 SGHRS, CDR2 YFSETQ. CDR3 DNA: TGCGCCAGCAGCGCCGGGGACGGCCGGCGCTACAATGAGCAGTTCTTC. Translation: CASSAGDGRRYNEQFF.

This clone was seen a single time. The chain couples TRBV7-8 to TRBJ2-5; 11 nucleotides align to TRBD1. The CDR3 is 15 residues long. Looked up from germline, CDR1 is SGHVS and CDR2 is FQNEAQ. V shed 4 bases and J 2 bases; nucleotides not matched to a gene: 3. Here the CDR3 reads CASSWTGGWQETQYF. DNA for the CDR3: TGTGCCAGCAGCTGGACAGGGGGCTGGCAAGAGACCCAGTACTTC. The complete variable domain, with remaining parts taken from reference TRBV7-8 and TRBJ2-5, reads GAGVSQSPRYKVAKRGQDVALRCDPISGHVSLFWYQQALGQGPEFLTYFQNEAQLDKSGLPSDRFFAERPEGSVSTLKIQRTQQEDSAVYLCASSWTGGWQETQYFGPGTRLLVL.

This chain uses TRBV7-2 with TRBJ1-1, with 12 bases lining up with TRBD1. Unmatched junction bases numbered 7, after V lost 4 bases and J lost 7 bases. Germline values: CDR1 SGHTA, CDR2 FQGNSA. CDR3 length equals 15 residues. The CDR3 region is CASSSGTGGVLEAFF. In nucleotides, the CDR3 is TGTGCCAGCAGCTCAGGGACAGGGGGCGTTCTTGAAGCTTTCTTT.

The rearrangement joins TRBV7-2 to TRBJ1-1; no clear D. V was trimmed by 6 bases and J by 10 bases, leaving 15 bases between them. CDR1 is SGHTA and CDR2 is FQGNSA in the germline V gene. The length of the CDR3 is 12 residues. The DNA for the CDR3 is TGTGCCAGCAGTCCGAATCGGCAAGGAGCTTTCTTT. Its protein product is CASSPNRQGAFF.

The chain is built from TRBV4-2 and TRBJ2-2; D perhaps matches TRBD2 (6 bases). This CDR3 spans 16 amino acids. Trimming took off 1 base at V and 7 bases at J, with 16 bases between the two ends. Germline V lookup: CDR1 LGHNA, CDR2 YNFKEQ. CDR3: CASSQAPSSGGGELFF. CDR3 coding DNA: TGTGCCAGCAGCCAAGCCCCAAGTAGCGGCGGCGGGGAGCTGTTTTTT.

V usage is TRBV19 and J usage is TRBJ1-5; D is perhaps TRBD1 (6 bases). The CDR3 totals 15 residues. V lost 2 bases and J 4 bases, leaving 12 bases between the germline ends. The germline V gene encodes CDR1 LNHDA and CDR2 SQIVND (reference sequence). The CDR3 sequence: CASSIQGMGNQPQHF. DNA for the CDR3: TGTGCCAGTAGTATACAGGGGATGGGTAATCAGCCCCAGCATTTT.

The gene calls are TRBV29-1 and TRBJ2-1; TRBD2 matches at 14 bases. This CDR3 spans 17 amino acids. The V and J ends lost 4 bases and 1 base, in that order; junction bases with no gene match: 6. Germline loops: CDR1 SQVTM, CDR2 ANQGSEA. CDR3 coding DNA: TGCAGCGTTGGAGGGGGACTAGCGGGAGTATCCTACAATGAGCAGTTCTTC. Its protein is CSVGGGLAGVSYNEQFF.

The chain links TRBV6-5 to TRBJ1-4, with D unresolved. Germline loops: CDR1 MNHEY, CDR2 SVGAGI. Deletions cut 2 bases from V and 3 bases from J, with 7 bases between. This CDR3 contains 14 residues. DNA for the CDR3: TGTGCCAGCAGTTACGCGGCCGCTAATGAAAAACTGTTTTTT. Translation gives CASSYAAANEKLFF.

This chain joins TRBV2 and TRBJ2-3; D is unresolved. V lost 2 bases and J 2 bases, leaving 14 bases between the germline ends. Germline-derived CDR1 and CDR2 are SNHLY and FYNNEI. The CDR3 spans 16 residues. CDR3 loop: CASSEYPPITTDTQYF. CDR3 sequence (DNA): TGTGCCAGCAGTGAATACCCACCGATAACCACAGATACGCAGTATTTT.

The chain recombines TRBV29-1 with TRBJ2-3; TRBD1 aligns across 7 bases. There are 12 residues in the CDR3. V lost 2 bases, J lost 4 bases, and 0 bases stayed unmatched. Germline CDR1 SQVTM, CDR2 ANQGSEA. CDR3 amino acids: CSVETGADTQYF. In nucleotides, the CDR3 is TGCAGCGTTGAAACAGGGGCAGATACGCAGTATTTT.

This clone was detected once. The gene calls are TRBV5-4 and TRBJ1-2; 7 bases are a match to TRBD1. V was clipped by 4 bases and J by 7 bases; unmatched bases: 16. Germline V lookup: CDR1 SGHNT, CDR2 YYREEE (reference sequence). The CDR3 spans 16 residues. The CDR3 DNA is TGTGCCAGCAGCATGGCCGGGACAGATGATCTCGCTGGCTACACCTTC. Protein sequence: CASSMAGTDDLAGYTF.